This is a list of T cell receptor beta chains from one sample in a study of regulatory T cells in long-lasting Graves disease. TCRdb called the multiplex PCR reads again in MiXCR, with one record for every CDR3 protein. The data show 550,000 to 650,000 distinct CDR3 sequences, with 15% to 20% seen just once and around 12% held by the top ten. This same sample was also taken into another study, of T cells in Graves' hyperthyroidism and ophthalmopathy.

Sequencing used peripheral blood mononuclear cells (PBMCs), obtained at new diagnosis, from a patient treated with antithyroid drugs. Every receptor here comes from a man aged 18 to 30 with Graves disease. Both conserved end residues are part of each CDR3.

V gene: TRBV20-1; J gene: TRBJ2-4; CDR3 protein: CSARVSDGIAKNIQYF
V gene: TRBV12-3/TRBV12-4; J gene: TRBJ2-2; CDR3 protein: CASSFSLSVLLAGGVGWKLFF
V gene: TRBV19; J gene: TRBJ2-7; CDR3 protein: CASSPSAGDIYEQYF
V gene: TRBV3-1; J gene: TRBJ2-7; CDR3 protein: CASLAPNSYEQYF
V gene: TRBV7-8; J gene: TRBJ1-2; CDR3 protein: CASSLGPGQTLYGYTF
V gene: TRBV2; J gene: TRBJ2-2; CDR3 protein: CASMGLAGINTGELFF
V gene: TRBV7-8; J gene: TRBJ2-7; CDR3 protein: CASSLGWGGLSEQYF
V gene: TRBV3-1; J gene: TRBJ1-4; CDR3 protein: CASSQQVIGEKLFF
V gene: TRBV20-1; J gene: TRBJ1-1; CDR3 protein: CSAQGAWTEAFF
V gene: TRBV7-6; J gene: TRBJ1-4; CDR3 protein: CASSGTGYGEKLFF
V gene: TRBV7-6; J gene: TRBJ2-1; CDR3 protein: CASSLGWSLATTYNEQFF
V gene: TRBV7-9; J gene: TRBJ2-1; CDR3 protein: CASSSPAGGRDNEQFF
V gene: TRBV18; J gene: TRBJ2-5; CDR3 protein: CASSLNLETQYF
V gene: TRBV29-1; J gene: TRBJ1-1; CDR3 protein: CSVPSAGRVGLF
V gene: TRBV12-3/TRBV12-4; J gene: TRBJ2-7; CDR3 protein: CASSPTTGRYEQYF
V gene: TRBV15; J gene: TRBJ1-3; CDR3 protein: CATSRDPSGGNTIYF
V gene: TRBV28; J gene: TRBJ2-7; CDR3 protein: CASSTLAGVHPPYEQYF
V gene: TRBV20-1; J gene: TRBJ2-1; CDR3 protein: CSASPAPGQGPNEQFF
V gene: TRBV20-1; J gene: TRBJ2-7; CDR3 protein: CSARNRLAGGYSSYEQYF
V gene: TRBV6-1; J gene: TRBJ2-5; CDR3 protein: CASSTGRSETQYF
V gene: TRBV28; J gene: TRBJ2-2; CDR3 protein: CASSLAEGQRTGELFF
V gene: TRBV30; J gene: TRBJ1-5; CDR3 protein: CAWSGGQGAQPQHF
V gene: TRBV19; J gene: TRBJ2-1; CDR3 protein: CASSWRTGLAGLSSYNEQFF
V gene: TRBV5-1; J gene: TRBJ2-2; CDR3 protein: CASTITGGVTGELFF
V gene: TRBV20-1; J gene: TRBJ2-3; CDR3 protein: CSAGGRSSTDTQYF
V gene: TRBV15; J gene: TRBJ2-3; CDR3 protein: CATSNLAGVGPDTQYF
V gene: TRBV27; J gene: TRBJ2-1; CDR3 protein: CASSSTDGPWEQFF
V gene: TRBV20-1; J gene: TRBJ1-2; CDR3 protein: CSADRGSGYGYTF
V gene: TRBV5-5; J gene: TRBJ2-3; CDR3 protein: CASSPRYDRGTDTQYF
V gene: TRBV20-1; J gene: TRBJ1-1; CDR3 protein: CSAKTQGNTEAFF
V gene: TRBV30; J gene: TRBJ2-1; CDR3 protein: CAWSPPGPQFF
V gene: TRBV28; J gene: TRBJ1-2; CDR3 protein: CASSLTGPGGYTF
V gene: TRBV30; J gene: TRBJ2-1; CDR3 protein: CAWRFRGNLEGREQFF
V gene: TRBV18; J gene: TRBJ2-1; CDR3 protein: CASSPLATLTYEQFF
V gene: TRBV28; J gene: TRBJ1-2; CDR3 protein: CASSSTGASLDYGYTF
V gene: TRBV10-3; J gene: TRBJ1-1; CDR3 protein: CAISDRPSGEGVAFF
V gene: TRBV28; J gene: TRBJ1-6; CDR3 protein: CASSLIRIGGAGSPLHF
V gene: TRBV7-6; J gene: TRBJ2-7; CDR3 protein: CASSPRTGVSYEQYF
V gene: TRBV19; J gene: TRBJ2-2; CDR3 protein: CASSIGGVYANTGELFF
V gene: TRBV12-3/TRBV12-4; J gene: TRBJ2-2; CDR3 protein: CASSFPAGAGELFF
V gene: TRBV7-3; J gene: TRBJ2-7; CDR3 protein: CASSLTHPSYEQYF
V gene: TRBV2; J gene: TRBJ1-2; CDR3 protein: CASSAGGGATF
V gene: TRBV9; J gene: TRBJ2-2; CDR3 protein: CASSRTGKIGGELFF
V gene: TRBV30; J gene: TRBJ2-1; CDR3 protein: CAWSRSRSPFF
V gene: TRBV14; J gene: TRBJ2-4; CDR3 protein: CASSQETGVRPLIQYF
V gene: TRBV2; J gene: TRBJ2-2; CDR3 protein: CASLLAVVQGSGELFF
V gene: TRBV11-2; J gene: TRBJ2-1; CDR3 protein: CASSWGTGGNEQFF
V gene: TRBV2; J gene: TRBJ2-4; CDR3 protein: CASSEELGSAKNIQYF
V gene: TRBV3-1; J gene: TRBJ2-5; CDR3 protein: CASSPGPSSYNEQYF
V gene: TRBV11-3; J gene: TRBJ2-7; CDR3 protein: CASSSEGQGSYEQYF
V gene: TRBV29-1; J gene: TRBJ2-4; CDR3 protein: CSAGTGPTPKNIQYF
V gene: TRBV13; J gene: TRBJ2-3; CDR3 protein: CASSLARSEMGTDTQYF
V gene: TRBV27; J gene: TRBJ2-7; CDR3 protein: CATLAGDPGAYEQYF
V gene: TRBV4-1; J gene: TRBJ2-7; CDR3 protein: CASSHDPTGAYEQYF